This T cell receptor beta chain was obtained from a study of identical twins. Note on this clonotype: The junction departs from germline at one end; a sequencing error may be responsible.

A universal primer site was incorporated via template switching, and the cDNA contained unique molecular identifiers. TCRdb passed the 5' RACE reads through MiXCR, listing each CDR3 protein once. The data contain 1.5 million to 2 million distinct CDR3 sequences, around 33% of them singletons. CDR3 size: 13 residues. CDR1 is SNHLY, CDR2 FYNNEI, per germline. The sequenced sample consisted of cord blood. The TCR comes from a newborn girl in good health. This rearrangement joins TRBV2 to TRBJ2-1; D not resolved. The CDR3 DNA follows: TGTGCCAACAGTGGCGGTGCCTACAATGAGCAGTTCTTC. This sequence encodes CANSGGAYNEQFF.